This T cell receptor beta chain was identified during a study of vaccination effects on CD4 cells after COVID-19. General study findings and limits: Late in the post-vaccination period, infection-induced and vaccine-induced clones underwent marked clonal contraction.

ViraFEST expansion of antigen-specific CD4+ T cells with viral peptide pools preceded sequencing. Investigators separated out CD4+ T cells once around 11 days of culture had passed. No vaccinee had earlier SARS-CoV-2 infection, and nucleocapsid antibodies were negative. In culture with approximately 9.5 IU/ml IL-2 and around 10 ug/ml peptides, PBMC were grown at two million per well. Remarks on this clone: Its antigen is undetermined.

Sequenced by immunoSEQ multiplex PCR; TCRdb stores in-frame clones only, minus some. The sample carries about 79,000 clones, around 76% recorded once. The source material was CD4+ T cells from PBMCs cultured with HCoV-229E spike peptides, sampled before COVID-19 vaccination. This TCR was sampled from a human donor who received a COVID-19 vaccine.

DNA for the CDR3: TGTGCCAGCAGGACGGACAGGGAAGATACTGAAGCTTTCTTT. Amino acids: CASRTDREDTEAFF. J is TRBJ1-1 and V is TRBV2; 8 positions agree with TRBD1. Germline-derived CDR1 and CDR2 are SNHLY and FYNNEI. The CDR3 runs to 14 residues. Trimming cost V 6 bases and J 5 bases; bases outside gene matches: 8.